Presented here are 8 T cell receptor beta chains from one specimen sequenced in a study of blood T cell repertoires in COVID-19 (dated by TCRdb to 2020 to 2022). Library method: the immunoSEQ multiplex PCR assay. As stored in TCRdb, this immuneACCESS dataset retains in-frame rearrangements with V and J assigned. A fraction of the clones does not appear; measured against another copy, unresolved V genes explain less than half of the discrepancy, and the remainder lacks a known reason. In all, the sample holds hundreds of thousands of clones, and 84% of those were seen once. The ten top clones hold 15% to 20% of the sample. Sequenced: peripheral blood. The source of these receptors is a woman at least 80 years old with active or convalescent COVID-19.

This clone has more than one count but fewer than ten. Other DNA sequences of this sample code for an identical CDR3. The rearrangement uses TRBV18 and TRBJ2-5; weak D call: TRBD1 (5 bases). The CDR3 contains 14 residues. Germline V gives CDR1 KGHSH, CDR2 LQKENI. The V gene lost 0 bases and the J gene lost 2 bases, with 7 bases spanning the gap. CDR3 protein: CASSPPQGQETQYF. The CDR3 nucleotides read TGTGCCAGCTCACCACCGCAGGGACAAGAGACCCAGTACTTC. The variable domain in full, with the rest retrieved from reference TRBV18 and TRBJ2-5, is NAGVMQNPRHLVRRRGQEARLRCSPMKGHSHVYWYRQLPEEGLKFMVYLQKENIIDESGMPKERFSAEFPKEGPSILRIQQVVRGDSAAYFCASSPPQGQETQYFGPGTRLLVL.

The rearrangement links TRBV19 to TRBJ2-3; 8 bases line up with TRBD1. The germline V gene encodes CDR1 LNHDA and CDR2 SQIVND (reference sequence). V lost 10 bases and J lost 4; bases outside the gene matches: 10. The CDR3 is 14 residues long. Here the CDR3 DNA reads TGTGCCACCCGCCCGGACAGGGAATCAGATACGCAGTATTTT. It encodes CATRPDRESDTQYF.

This clone appeared a single time. CDR3 protein: CSAQEDYGYTF. For the CDR3, the DNA is TGCAGTGCTCAGGAGGACTATGGCTACACCTTC. This chain links TRBV20-1 with TRBJ1-2; D remains unclear. Germline V gene lookup returns CDR1 DFQATT and CDR2 SNEGSKA (reference sequence). The ends were cut back, 5 bases at V and 3 bases at J, with 7 bases in the middle. The CDR3 loop spans 11 amino acids.

V gene TRBV27 combines with J gene TRBJ1-5; 7 bases map to TRBD1. The CDR3 loop spans 17 amino acids. Germline V lookup: CDR1 MNHEY, CDR2 SMNVEV (reference sequence). The ends lost 5 bases at V and 7 bases at J; junction bases unmatched: 17. CDR3 sequence (DNA): TGTGCCAGCAGTCCCGACCGGGACAGTAGGTTCTTCCAGCCCCAGCATTTT. Encoded protein: CASSPDRDSRFFQPQHF.

This clone was seen only once. The V gene is TRBV2, the J gene TRBJ2-7, with D tentatively TRBD1 (5 bases). Germline values: CDR1 SNHLY, CDR2 FYNNEI. V was pared by 6 bases and J by 4 bases, with 16 bases between. The CDR3 loop spans 14 amino acids. The CDR3 DNA follows: TGTGCCAGCAGGGGTGACAGAATACATTACGAGCAGTACTTC. Protein sequence: CASRGDRIHYEQYF. Together with reference TRBV2 and TRBJ2-7, the CDR3 gives the full variable domain: EPEVTQTPSHQVTQMGQEVILRCVPISNHLYFYWYRQILGQKVEFLVSFYNNEISEKSEIFDDQFSVERPDGSNFTLKIRSTKLEDSAMYFCASRGDRIHYEQYFGPGTRLTVT.

The CDR3 reads CASSLRGGETQYF. The DNA of the CDR3 is TGCGCCAGCAGCCTCCGGGGAGGGGAGACCCAGTACTTC. The chain recombines TRBV4-3 with TRBJ2-5; 7 bases map to TRBD2. Losses at the gene ends were 4 bases for V and 5 bases for J; bases not matched to a gene: 4. Germline V gene data show CDR1 as LGHNA and CDR2 as YSLEER. This CDR3 contains 13 residues.

The chain couples TRBV25-1 to TRBJ2-7; weak D call: TRBD2 (5 bases). The CDR3 extends over 12 amino acids. Germline assignment: CDR1 MGHDK and CDR2 SYGVNS. Between the trimmed V and J ends, which lost 1 base and 7 bases, there was a span of 8 bases. CDR3 sequence (DNA): TGTGCCAGCAGTGAATGGATAGCGGAGCAGTACTTC. This encodes CASSEWIAEQYF.

This clone was counted a single time. The V call is TRBV28, the J call TRBJ1-1, with D tentatively TRBD1 (5 bases). V shed 5 bases and J shed 1 base, with 26 bases lying between them. Germline V gives CDR1 MDHEN, CDR2 SYDVKM. The CDR3 has 19 residues. The CDR3: CASSAGSLGAWQRNTEAFF. In DNA, the CDR3 is TGTGCCAGCAGTGCTGGAAGTTTAGGGGCCTGGCAAAGGAACACTGAAGCTTTCTTT.